This TCR beta chain derives from a study of identical twins. There are 14 residues in the CDR3. Germline V gene sequence: CDR1 SEHNR, CDR2 FQNEAQ (reference sequence). V lost 2 bases, J lost 2 bases, and 7 bases lay in between. TCRdb passed the 5' RACE reads through MiXCR, listing each CDR3 protein once. The top ten hold approximately 0.89% of the sample, which has around 680,000 distinct CDR3 sequences, 8.5% to 9.5% seen once. This sample also appeared in a second study, on yellow fever vaccine responses in identical twins.

This rearrangement joins TRBV7-9 to TRBJ2-1; D is ambiguous. Sample: PBMCs. The clonotype was recovered from a woman aged 18-29 years in good health. The CDR3 region has the DNA TGTGCCAGCAGCTTAAGGCCACCCTACAATGAGCAGTTCTTC. It translates to CASSLRPPYNEQFF.